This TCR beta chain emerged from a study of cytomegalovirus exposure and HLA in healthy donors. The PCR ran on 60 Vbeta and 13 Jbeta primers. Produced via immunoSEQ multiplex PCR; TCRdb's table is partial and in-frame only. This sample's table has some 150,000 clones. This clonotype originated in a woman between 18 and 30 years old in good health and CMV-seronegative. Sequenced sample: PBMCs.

CDR3 sequence reads: CASGLAGGETQYF. The CDR3 nucleotides read TGTGCCAGCGGGTTAGCGGGAGGGGAGACCCAGTACTTC. V and J are TRBV6-1 and TRBJ2-5, with 11 bases identical to TRBD2. The ends lost 8 bases at V and 5 bases at J; junction bases unmatched: 4. The germline CDR1 and CDR2 sequences are MNHNS and SASEGT. The CDR3 loop spans 13 amino acids.